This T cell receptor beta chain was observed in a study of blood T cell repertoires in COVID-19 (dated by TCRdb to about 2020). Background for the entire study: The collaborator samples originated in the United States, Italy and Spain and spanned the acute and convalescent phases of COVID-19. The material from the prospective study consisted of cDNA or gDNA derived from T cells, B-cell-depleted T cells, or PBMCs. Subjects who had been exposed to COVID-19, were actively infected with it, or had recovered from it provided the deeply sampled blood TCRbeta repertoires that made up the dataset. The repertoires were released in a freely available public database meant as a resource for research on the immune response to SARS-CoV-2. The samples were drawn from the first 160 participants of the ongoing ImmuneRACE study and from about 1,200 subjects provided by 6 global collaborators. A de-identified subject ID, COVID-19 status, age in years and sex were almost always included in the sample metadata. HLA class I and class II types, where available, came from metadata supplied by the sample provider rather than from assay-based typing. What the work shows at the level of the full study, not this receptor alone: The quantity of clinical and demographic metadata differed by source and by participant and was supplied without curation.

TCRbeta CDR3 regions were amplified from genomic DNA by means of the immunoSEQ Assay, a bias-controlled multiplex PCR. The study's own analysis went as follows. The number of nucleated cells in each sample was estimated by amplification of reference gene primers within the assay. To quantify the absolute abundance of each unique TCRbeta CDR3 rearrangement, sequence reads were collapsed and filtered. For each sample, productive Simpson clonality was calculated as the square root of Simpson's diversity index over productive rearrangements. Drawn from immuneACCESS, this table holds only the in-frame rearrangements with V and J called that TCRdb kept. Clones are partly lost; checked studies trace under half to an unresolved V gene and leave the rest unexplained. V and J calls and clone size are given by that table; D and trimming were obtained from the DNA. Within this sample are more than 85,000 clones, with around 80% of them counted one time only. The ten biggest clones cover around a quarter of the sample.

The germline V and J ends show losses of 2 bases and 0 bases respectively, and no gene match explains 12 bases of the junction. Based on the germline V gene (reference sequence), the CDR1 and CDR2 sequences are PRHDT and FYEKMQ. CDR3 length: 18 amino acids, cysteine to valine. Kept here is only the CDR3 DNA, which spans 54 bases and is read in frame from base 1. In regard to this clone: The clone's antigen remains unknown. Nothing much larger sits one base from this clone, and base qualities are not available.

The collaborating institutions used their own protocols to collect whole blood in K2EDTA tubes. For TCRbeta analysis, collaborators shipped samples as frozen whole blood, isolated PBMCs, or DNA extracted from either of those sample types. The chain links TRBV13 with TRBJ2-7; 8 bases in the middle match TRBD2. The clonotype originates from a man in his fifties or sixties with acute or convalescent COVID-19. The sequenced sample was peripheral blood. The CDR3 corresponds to CASSLSPADGGDSYEQYV. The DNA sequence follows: TGTGCCAGCAGCTTAAGTCCGGCGGACGGGGGGGACTCCTACGAGCAGTACGTC.